This entry features one TCR beta chain sequence. Its antigen is not known. The entry originates in a study of shared clonotypes between healthy human individuals. The study, taken as a whole, reports: Among the subsets, naive ones generally showed larger estimated richness than memory ones.

The CDR3 loop spans 14 amino acids. V shed 5 bases, J shed 6 bases, and the junction held 7 bases outside the gene matches. Per germline, CDR1 SSHAT and CDR2 FNYEAQ (reference sequence). Deep-level settings were used for running the assay. The table came from immunoSEQ multiplex PCR; TCRdb's copy has only in-frame clones and leaves some out. This sample carries almost 700,000 clones, 92% of them seen once, and the ten largest clones take about a quarter. Naive CD8 populations comprised CD45RO-negative cells positively selected for CCR7, excluding terminally differentiated effector memory CD45RA+ cells.

The receptor was derived from a man aged 25-45 years in good health. The genes are TRBV7-7 and TRBJ2-5; 9 bases agree with TRBD2. The sequencing sample was made of naive CD8+ T cells sorted from blood. The CDR3, as DNA: TGTGCCAGCAGCCAAGGACTAGCGATACAGACCCAGTACTTC. It yields the protein CASSQGLAIQTQYF.